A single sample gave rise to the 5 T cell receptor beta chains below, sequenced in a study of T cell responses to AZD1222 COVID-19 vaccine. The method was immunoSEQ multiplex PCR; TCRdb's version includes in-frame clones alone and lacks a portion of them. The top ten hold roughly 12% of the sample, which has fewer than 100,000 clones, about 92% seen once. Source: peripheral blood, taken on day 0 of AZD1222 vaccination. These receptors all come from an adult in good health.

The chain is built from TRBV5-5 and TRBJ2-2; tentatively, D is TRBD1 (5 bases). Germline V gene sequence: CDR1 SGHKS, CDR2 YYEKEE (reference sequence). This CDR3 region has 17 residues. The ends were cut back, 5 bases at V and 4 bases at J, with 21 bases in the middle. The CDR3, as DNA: TGTGCCAGCAGACCAAATCAGGGTGTGAGCTTCACCGGGGAGCTGTTTTTT. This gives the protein CASRPNQGVSFTGELFF.

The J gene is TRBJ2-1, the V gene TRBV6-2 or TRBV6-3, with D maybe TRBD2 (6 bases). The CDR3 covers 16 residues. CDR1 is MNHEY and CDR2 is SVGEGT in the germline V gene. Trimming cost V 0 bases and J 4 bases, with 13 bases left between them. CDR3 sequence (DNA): TGTGCCAGCAGTTACTCGGGCGGGGTCGGATACAATGAGCAGTTCTTC. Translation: CASSYSGGVGYNEQFF.

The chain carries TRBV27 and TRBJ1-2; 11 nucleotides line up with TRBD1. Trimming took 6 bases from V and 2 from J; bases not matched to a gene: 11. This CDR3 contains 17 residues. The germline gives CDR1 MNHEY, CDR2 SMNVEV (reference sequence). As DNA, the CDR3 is TGTGCCAGCAGAAGAGGACAGGGGGCGTCTGCGAACTATGGCTACACCTTC. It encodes CASRRGQGASANYGYTF.

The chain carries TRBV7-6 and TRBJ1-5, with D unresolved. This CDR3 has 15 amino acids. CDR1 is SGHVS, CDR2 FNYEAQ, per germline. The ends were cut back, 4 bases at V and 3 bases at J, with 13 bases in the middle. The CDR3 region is CASSSGRGPNQPQHF. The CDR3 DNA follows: TGTGCCAGCAGCTCTGGGCGGGGTCCCAATCAGCCCCAGCATTTT.

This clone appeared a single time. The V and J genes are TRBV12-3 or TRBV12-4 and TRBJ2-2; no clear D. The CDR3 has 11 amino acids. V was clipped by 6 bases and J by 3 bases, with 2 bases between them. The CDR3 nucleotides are TGTGCCAGCAGGGACACCGGGGAGCTGTTTTTT. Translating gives CASRDTGELFF.